The present TCR beta chain was sequenced within a study of cytomegalovirus exposure and HLA in healthy donors. General study findings and limits: Association of a missense DCLRE1C variant with TCR beta V- and J-gene trimming was reported in a later analysis.

In the case of this clone: Its specificity is not known.

Trimming left V 7 bases short and J 2 bases short, with 9 bases between. Germline V lookup: CDR1 MDHEN, CDR2 SYDVKM. There are 13 residues in the CDR3. The PCR used 60 Vbeta and 13 Jbeta primers. Profiling relied on immunoSEQ multiplex PCR, and the TCRdb table lists in-frame clones only, not all of them. The repertoire holds about 150,000 clones, with less than 85% as singletons. V usage is TRBV28 and J usage is TRBJ1-5, with D possibly being TRBD1 (5 bases). The sequenced sample consisted of PBMCs. The sequence was collected from a boy aged 2 to 10 in good health and CMV-seronegative. The CDR3 loop is CASNVQGNQPQHF. DNA for the CDR3: TGTGCCAGCAACGTACAGGGCAATCAGCCCCAGCATTTT.